The 25 T cell receptor beta chains below come from one sample, sequenced in a study of blood T cell repertoires in COVID-19. Assay used: immunoSEQ multiplex PCR; TCRdb lists only in-frame clones, some missing. The repertoire holds 330,000 or so clones, with about 90% as singletons. Sequenced sample: PBMCs or T cells enriched from blood (not recorded which). These receptors originate from a woman aged 30 to 39 who had recovered from COVID-19.

The chain uses TRBV9 and TRBJ1-5, with D unclear. CDR1 and CDR2 (germline): SGDLS, YYNGEE. This CDR3 spans 18 amino acids. V lost 4 bases, J lost 0 bases, and 20 bases lay in between. The CDR3: CASSPTATVGNSNQPQHF. The CDR3 region has the DNA TGTGCCAGCAGCCCTACGGCAACCGTCGGGAATAGCAATCAGCCCCAGCATTTT. Based on the CDR3 plus reference TRBV9 and TRBJ1-5, the full variable domain is DSGVTQTPKHLITATGQRVTLRCSPRSGDLSVYWYQQSLDQGLQFLIQYYNGEERAKGNILERFSAQQFPDLHSELNLSSLELGDSALYFCASSPTATVGNSNQPQHFGDGTRLSIL.

The J gene is TRBJ2-1, the V gene TRBV27; TRBD2 might be the D (5 bases). Germline lookup yields CDR1 MNHEY and CDR2 SMNVEV (reference sequence). The CDR3 extends over 13 amino acids. V lost 11 bases to trimming and J lost 8 bases, with 19 bases between them. CDR3 sequence: CAAGVSGHYEQFF. CDR3 bases: TGTGCCGCGGGTGTGTCCGGGCATTATGAGCAGTTCTTC.

This chain connects TRBV29-1 to TRBJ2-5; 7 bases agree with TRBD2. CDR3 length: 15 residues. CDR1 is SQVTM, CDR2 ANQGSEA, per germline. Unmatched junction bases numbered 10, after V lost 2 bases and J lost 4 bases. CDR3 in amino acids: CSVERGRGGLETQYF. CDR3 sequence (DNA): TGCAGCGTTGAACGGGGGAGGGGTGGTTTAGAGACCCAGTACTTC.

As for this clone: The germline gene is not matched at one end of the junction; a read error may be the cause. The V and J genes are TRBV7-7 and TRBJ2-5; 8 bases match TRBD1. Looked up from germline, CDR1 is SSHAT and CDR2 is FNYEAQ (reference sequence). The CDR3 has 16 residues. Written as DNA, the CDR3 is TGTGCTAGCAGCTTAACCTTGGACAGGGATGAAGAGACCCAGTACTTC. The encoded protein is CASSLTLDRDEETQYF.

The rearrangement links TRBV4-1 to TRBJ2-7, with a weak D call TRBD2 (6 bases). V was clipped by 0 bases and J by 2 bases, with 11 bases between them. Looked up from germline, CDR1 is MGHRA and CDR2 is YSYEKL. The length of the CDR3 is 15 residues. The DNA of the CDR3 is TGCGCCAGCAGCCAAGACCCGGGAGAGGCCTACGAGCAGTACTTC. Protein product: CASSQDPGEAYEQYF.

The chain links TRBV7-9 to TRBJ2-7; 10 bases line up with TRBD2. CDR3 length equals 17 residues. V trimming: 8 bases; J trimming: 6 bases; junction bases outside the gene matches: 19. Per germline, CDR1 SEHNR and CDR2 FQNEAQ (reference sequence). Here the CDR3 DNA reads TGTGCCAGCTCCCCGTCCGAACGACTAGCGGGTATCTGCGAGCAGTACTTC. Amino acid sequence: CASSPSERLAGICEQYF.

The gene calls are TRBV19 and TRBJ2-1, with D perhaps matching TRBD2 (6 bases). Germline CDR1 reads LNHDA; CDR2 reads SQIVND (reference sequence). The ends were cut back, 1 base at V and 9 bases at J, with 10 bases in the middle. The CDR3 has 13 residues. Here the CDR3 reads CASSIGGDVEQFF. CDR3 nucleotide sequence: TGTGCCAGTAGTATAGGGGGGGACGTTGAGCAGTTCTTC.

The V and J genes are TRBV19 and TRBJ2-7; 12 nucleotides agree with TRBD2. From germline, CDR1 is LNHDA and CDR2 SQIVND (reference sequence). V shed 6 bases, J shed 3 bases, and the junction held 3 bases outside the gene matches. The CDR3 is 14 residues long. CDR3 sequence reads: CASSPSGGDYEQYF. DNA for the CDR3: TGTGCCAGTAGCCCTAGCGGGGGGGACTACGAGCAGTACTTC.

V gene TRBV7-2 combines with J gene TRBJ2-7; 12 bases agree with TRBD2. Germline CDR1 SGHTA, CDR2 FQGNSA. CDR3 length: 16 residues. The J segment lost 2 bases and the V segment lost 2 bases, leaving 4 bases of the junction unmatched. CDR3 loop: CASSLQASGGAYEQYF. CDR3 nucleotides: TGTGCCAGCAGCTTACAGGCTAGCGGGGGGGCCTACGAGCAGTACTTC.

This chain links TRBV9 with TRBJ1-2, with D maybe TRBD1 (6 bases). V was shortened by 0 bases and J by 7 bases, with 16 bases between the two germline ends. The CDR3 length is 15 residues. Germline V gene data show CDR1 as SGDLS and CDR2 as YYNGEE. The chain's CDR3 is CASSVAGGLGGGYTF. The DNA for the CDR3 is TGTGCCAGCAGCGTAGCGGGCGGACTAGGGGGTGGCTACACCTTC.

The CDR3 DNA is TGTGCCAGCAGCCTCATTCCCCTAGCATCGGACACCGGGGAGCTGTTTTTT. This encodes CASSLIPLASDTGELFF. The rearrangement joins TRBV9 to TRBJ2-2, with a weak D call TRBD2 (5 bases). The CDR3 spans 17 residues. Trimming removed 4 bases at V and 3 bases at J, with 19 bases between. CDR1 is SGDLS, CDR2 YYNGEE, per germline.

This rearrangement joins TRBV30 to TRBJ1-5, with D perhaps matching TRBD1 (5 bases). The ends were cut back, 3 bases at V and 0 bases at J, with 15 bases in the middle. Germline values: CDR1 GTSNPN, CDR2 SVGIG (reference sequence). The CDR3 is made up of 16 amino acids. For the CDR3, the DNA is TGTGCCTGGAGCGGGGGAACGGATTTTAGCAATCAGCCCCAGCATTTT. Its translation: CAWSGGTDFSNQPQHF.

CDR3 amino acids: CASSLAGPGNTEAFF. The CDR3 nucleotides are TGTGCCAGCAGCTTAGCGGGTCCGGGGAACACTGAAGCTTTCTTT. The chain couples TRBV7-9 to TRBJ1-1; no firm D call. V was pared by 0 bases and J by 1 base, with 9 bases between. This CDR3 region has 15 residues. Germline CDR1 and CDR2: SEHNR and FQNEAQ (reference sequence).

The J gene is TRBJ2-3, the V gene TRBV7-9; D is unclear. Trimming removed 1 base at V and 0 bases at J, with 8 bases between. The CDR3 covers 15 residues. Germline CDR1 reads SEHNR; CDR2 reads FQNEAQ (reference sequence). DNA of the CDR3: TGTGCCAGCAGCTTAGATACCGGGAGCACAGATACGCAGTATTTT. As protein: CASSLDTGSTDTQYF.

This chain joins TRBV29-1 and TRBJ1-2; no reliable D call. V was cut by 4 bases and J by 8 bases, with 11 bases left in between. The CDR3 has 11 residues. The germline gives CDR1 SQVTM, CDR2 ANQGSEA. This CDR3 is CSVGSGGGYTF. The CDR3 region has the DNA TGCAGCGTTGGTTCCGGAGGCGGCTACACCTTC. Drawing the rest from reference TRBV29-1 and TRBJ1-2, the complete variable domain is SAVISQKPSRDICQRGTSLTIQCQVDSQVTMMFWYRQQPGQSLTLIATANQGSEATYESGFVIDKFPISRPNLTFSTLTVSNMSPEDSSIYLCSVGSGGGYTFGSGTRLTVV.

The rearrangement links TRBV27 to TRBJ2-1, with 10 bases aligning to TRBD2. With 3 bases clipped from V and 9 bases from J, the junction kept 5 bases outside the gene matches. Germline CDR1 and CDR2: MNHEY and SMNVEV (reference sequence). The length of the CDR3 is 14 residues. The CDR3 spells CASSFLAGDSEQFF. The CDR3 DNA reads TGTGCCAGCAGTTTTCTAGCGGGAGATTCTGAGCAGTTCTTC.

The genes are TRBV5-4 and TRBJ2-3, with TRBD2 matching over 8 bases. V was pared by 4 bases and J by 2 bases, with 6 bases of the junction left unmatched. CDR1 and CDR2 (germline): SGHNT, YYREEE (reference sequence). The CDR3 spans 15 residues. The CDR3 region has the DNA TGTGCCAGCAGCCTTGTAGCGGGGATCACAGATACGCAGTATTTT. Translating gives CASSLVAGITDTQYF.

V is TRBV28 and J is TRBJ1-5, with TRBD1 matching 9 bases. The CDR3 loop spans 15 amino acids. Germline CDR1 and CDR2: MDHEN and SYDVKM. V shed 4 bases, J shed 4 bases, and the junction held 5 bases outside the gene matches. The CDR3 region is CASSSLTGGNQPQHF. The CDR3 DNA is TGTGCCAGCAGTTCTTTGACAGGGGGAAATCAGCCCCAGCATTTT.

This sequence joins TRBV19 and TRBJ2-2; 9 bases fit TRBD2. The CDR3 contains 16 residues. CDR1 and CDR2 (germline): LNHDA, SQIVND (reference sequence). V shed 6 bases, J shed 4 bases, and the junction held 9 bases outside the gene matches. This CDR3 reads CASRDRTSASTGELFF. The CDR3, as DNA: TGTGCCAGTAGGGACCGGACTAGCGCAAGCACCGGGGAGCTGTTTTTT.

DNA for the CDR3: TGCAGCGTTGAGGAACAGGGGGGGAGTGGCTACACCTTC. Amino acids: CSVEEQGGSGYTF. The gene calls are TRBV29-1 and TRBJ1-2; 8 positions agree with TRBD1. The ends lost 3 bases at V and 7 bases at J; junction bases unmatched: 7. This CDR3 has 13 amino acids. The germline CDR1 and CDR2 sequences are SQVTM and ANQGSEA.

V and J are TRBV30 and TRBJ2-7, with D uncertain. Per germline, CDR1 GTSNPN and CDR2 SVGIG (reference sequence). The CDR3 spans 13 residues. V lost 0 bases to trimming and J lost 1 base, with 7 bases between them. The CDR3 region has the DNA TGTGCCTGGAGTGTAGAGAAGTCCTACGAGCAGTACTTC. Its translation is CAWSVEKSYEQYF.

This clone is a singleton in its sample. This chain joins TRBV4-2 and TRBJ2-3; TRBD2 might be the D (6 bases). The CDR3 contains 16 residues. In germline, CDR1 is LGHNA, CDR2 YNFKEQ. Trimming took off 2 bases at V and 2 bases at J, with 14 bases between the two ends. The CDR3: CASSQTIGGSTDTQYF. The CDR3 DNA reads as TGTGCCAGCAGCCAAACGATTGGGGGGTCCACAGATACGCAGTATTTT.

This chain links TRBV5-1 with TRBJ1-4; D gene unclear. The CDR3 is made up of 16 amino acids. The germline V gene encodes CDR1 SGHRS and CDR2 YFSETQ. Trimming stripped 4 bases from V and 3 bases from J, with 16 bases between. The CDR3 sequence: CASSAALLRPNEKLFF. The CDR3 nucleotides are TGCGCCAGCAGCGCGGCCTTGTTAAGACCTAATGAAAAACTGTTTTTT. Full variable domain (missing parts from reference TRBV5-1 and TRBJ1-4): KAGVTQTPRYLIKTRGQQVTLSCSPISGHRSVSWYQQTPGQGLQFLFEYFSETQRNKGNFPGRFSGRQFSNSRSEMNVSTLELGDSALYLCASSAALLRPNEKLFFGSGTQLSVL.

This clone was recorded a few times. The V gene is TRBV27, the J gene TRBJ1-4; D is undetermined. The CDR3 runs 15 residues. Trimming pared 7 bases from V and 4 bases from J, leaving 16 bases between. Germline CDR1 is MNHEY and CDR2 is SMNVEV (reference sequence). The CDR3 here is CASTSPGEVNEKLFF. CDR3 DNA: TGTGCCAGCACCTCGCCCGGCGAGGTTAATGAAAAACTGTTTTTT.

V is TRBV5-1 and J is TRBJ1-1; D is unresolved. This CDR3 contains 13 residues. Trimming pared 0 bases from V and 1 base from J, leaving 4 bases between. CDR1 is SGHRS and CDR2 is YFSETQ in the germline V gene. The DNA for the CDR3 is TGCGCCAGCAGCTTGGCCAGGAACACTGAAGCTTTCTTT. This translates into CASSLARNTEAFF.